This TCR beta chain derives from a study of T-cell memory formation after mild COVID-19. Study-wide points: There was a balanced CD4/CD8 profile in clones contracting day 15 to 85, and later expanders leaned CD4+. Proof of SARS-CoV-2 specificity was absent for the second-wave clones that crested on day 37.

TCRdb fed the 5' RACE reads into MiXCR, producing one record per CDR3 protein. This sample has roughly 150,000 distinct CDR3 sequences, with roughly a quarter found just once. V dropped 6 bases and J dropped 0; count of bases not matched to a gene: 10. This CDR3 has 17 amino acids. A remark on this clonotype: Its antigen is not identified.

V and J are TRBV12-3 or TRBV12-4 and TRBJ2-3, with 9 nucleotides matching TRBD2. The sequenced material came from PBMCs or a T cell subset sorted from them (not recorded which). This TCR derives from an adult woman who had mild COVID-19 (a few samples of this study predate the infection). Cell type and time point are not known. CDR3 amino acids: CASSQSGGTTSTDTQYF. The CDR3 DNA reads as TGTGCCAGCAGCCAAAGCGGGGGGACAACTAGCACAGATACGCAGTATTTT.